A selection of T cell receptor beta chains follows, all from one sample in a study of human T cells and chemical hapten exposure. MiXCR, applied by TCRdb to the RACE reads, yields one record per CDR3 protein. The sample has fewer than 200,000 distinct CDR3 sequences, 25% to 30% seen once. Source: whole blood, taken in connection with sensitization to the hapten diphenylcyclopropenone (DPC). The receptor set was obtained from a woman aged 25-40 years with alopecia areata. Some clones in this sample may be carry-over from other donors' samples. The conserved cysteine and the conserved F or W are not part of the CDR3 here. D genes are given only for firm matches.

J | D | V | CDR3
TRBJ2-7 | TRBD2 | TRBV20-1 | SASPSGETFYEQY
TRBJ2-7 | . | TRBV6-5 | ASAGSHYEQY
TRBJ2-2 | . | TRBV7-2 | ASSLGARGTGELF
TRBJ2-3 | TRBD2 | TRBV29-1 | SVGTGLAGGDTQY
TRBJ2-1 | TRBD2 | TRBV20-1 | SAPNSGGANEQF
TRBJ1-5 | . | TRBV10-3 | AISGEGGQPQH
TRBJ1-1 | . | TRBV7-2 | ASSPHSKMNTEAF
TRBJ1-1 | . | TRBV5-1 | ASSLTGEAF
TRBJ2-3 | TRBD2 | TRBV29-1 | SVEASGGTDTQY
TRBJ1-2 | . | TRBV29-1 | SVVVLEGYT
TRBJ2-1 | . | TRBV11-3 | ASSLDPARGHEQF
TRBJ2-3 | TRBD2 | TRBV5-1 | ASSLAIGGAADTQY
TRBJ1-1 | TRBD1 | TRBV10-3 | AITGQGNTEAF
TRBJ2-7 | TRBD1 | TRBV5-1 | ASSLEGAPAYEQY
TRBJ2-1 | . | TRBV29-1 | SPRLAPSSNEQF
TRBJ1-1 | . | TRBV29-1 | SVEWGNTEAF
TRBJ2-3 | . | TRBV20-1 | SARFRATDTQY
TRBJ2-2 | TRBD1 | TRBV11-2 | ASNRQGISTGELF
TRBJ1-6 | . | TRBV7-2 | ASRLGARGARNSPLH
TRBJ1-2 | . | TRBV28 | ASSSSMDRRGIYGYT
TRBJ2-1 | TRBD2 | TRBV20-1 | SAPFRGGRNEQF
TRBJ1-2 | . | TRBV10-2 | ASSESWTGDGYT
TRBJ2-2 | TRBD1 | TRBV6-2/TRBV6-3 | ASRSSGQAFTGELF
TRBJ1-2 | . | TRBV7-2 | ASSLGTDYGYT
TRBJ2-1 | . | TRBV5-1 | ASSLGSRTYYNEQF
TRBJ2-6 | . | TRBV29-1 | SVLGDSGANVLT
TRBJ2-7 | . | TRBV4-3 | ASSLVEGPDREQY
TRBJ1-1 | . | TRBV25-1 | ASSELIGTEAF
TRBJ1-3 | . | TRBV14 | ASSPDISGNTIY
TRBJ2-7 | . | TRBV10-3 | AISESEGRAGALYEQY
TRBJ1-1 | . | TRBV18 | ASSPMRENTEAF
TRBJ1-6 | . | TRBV5-1 | ASSPRARSNNSPLH
TRBJ2-1 | . | TRBV28 | ASIGGNEQF
TRBJ2-2 | . | TRBV28 | ASSFVEVKNTGELF
TRBJ1-5 | . | TRBV27 | ASREGSHQPQH
TRBJ2-1 | . | TRBV7-2 | ASSFPVYRTSYNEQF
TRBJ1-2 | . | TRBV12-3/TRBV12-4 | ASSLRGGYT
TRBJ2-1 | TRBD2 | TRBV5-8 | ASRLRGGSYNEQF
TRBJ2-4 | . | TRBV4-3 | ASSHLRGEKEY